A selection of T cell receptor beta chains follows, all from one sample in a study of Ad26.COV2.S vaccination and SARS-CoV-2 variants. The assay was immunoSEQ multiplex PCR, and TCRdb's table has in-frame clones only and misses some. In the table there are around 370,000 clones, roughly 81% of which are singletons. The material sequenced was peripheral blood, taken in a trial of Ad26.COV2.S vaccine versus placebo. The receptors were sampled from a person between 18 and 60 years old who received the Ad26.COV2.S COVID-19 vaccine or a placebo. Each CDR3 is given with its conserved first and last residue. Fields, in order: V gene, J gene, clone size, D gene, CDR3 protein, CDR3 DNA. A D gene is named only where the DNA matches it firmly. Clone size appears in some rows only: once, few, many, or a class for an expanded clone.

TRBV18	TRBJ2-5	.	TRBD1	CASSPSGQGETQYF	TGTGCCAGCTCACCGTCGGGACAGGGAGAGACCCAGTACTTC
TRBV9	TRBJ2-7	.	.	CASSPVAYDSPEQYF	TGTGCCAGCAGCCCAGTCGCTTATGATTCCCCCGAGCAGTACTTC
TRBV30	TRBJ1-5	.	TRBD1	CAWSPGQGGQPQHF	TGTGCCTGGAGTCCGGGACAGGGGGGTCAGCCCCAGCATTTT
TRBV5-6	TRBJ2-7	.	TRBD2	CASSLSPAGGGEQYF	TGTGCCAGCAGCTTGTCGCCGGCGGGGGGCGGCGAGCAGTACTTC
TRBV27	TRBJ2-5	.	TRBD2	CASSLTSGINSETQYF	TGTGCCAGCAGTCTGACTAGCGGGATCAACTCGGAGACCCAGTACTTC
TRBV30	TRBJ2-2	.	.	CAWSAGSTGELFF	TGTGCCTGGAGTGCCGGGAGCACCGGGGAGCTGTTTTTT
TRBV7-9	TRBJ2-7	.	TRBD2	CASSLLAGDRSYEQYF	TGTGCCAGCAGCTTACTAGCGGGAGATCGGTCCTACGAGCAGTACTTC
TRBV10-2	TRBJ2-7	.	TRBD1	CASKTGAYEQYF	TGCGCCAGTAAGACAGGGGCCTACGAGCAGTACTTC
TRBV11-3	TRBJ2-3	once	.	CASSLGVASTDTQYF	TGTGCCAGCAGCTTAGGGGTGGCTAGCACAGATACGCAGTATTTT
TRBV27	TRBJ2-1	.	TRBD1	CASSEGAEYNEQFF	TGTGCCAGCAGTGAGGGGGCAGAATACAATGAGCAGTTCTTC
TRBV28	TRBJ1-2	.	.	CASSPGSSNYGYTF	TGTGCCAGCAGTCCCGGGTCCTCTAACTATGGCTACACCTTC
TRBV25-1	TRBJ1-1	.	.	CASMQGTNTEAFF	TGTGCCAGCATGCAGGGCACGAACACTGAAGCTTTCTTT
TRBV15	TRBJ2-1	.	TRBD2	CATSRDSGGLDEQFF	TGTGCCACCAGCAGAGATTCGGGAGGTCTCGATGAGCAGTTCTTC
TRBV28	TRBJ2-5	.	.	CASSLLDRIKQETQYF	TGTGCCAGCAGTTTGTTGGACCGTATTAAACAAGAGACCCAGTACTTC
TRBV11-2	TRBJ1-2	once	.	CASYTPGGDYTF	TGTGCCAGCTACACCCCCGGGGGGGACTACACCTTC
TRBV7-9	TRBJ2-2	.	TRBD1	CASSIQGALDTGELFF	TGTGCCAGCAGCATCCAGGGGGCGCTGGACACCGGGGAGCTGTTTTTT
TRBV9	TRBJ2-1	.	TRBD2	CASSVLLAGRNEQFF	TGTGCCAGCAGCGTACTACTAGCGGGACGCAATGAGCAGTTCTTC
TRBV15	TRBJ2-1	.	.	CATSGVSTYNEQFF	TGTGCCACCAGCGGGGTCTCGACCTACAATGAGCAGTTCTTC
TRBV9	TRBJ2-7	.	.	CASSVGGSYEQYF	TGTGCCAGCAGCGTAGGCGGCTCCTACGAGCAGTACTTC
TRBV5-4	TRBJ2-2	once	.	CASSFSGLRNTGELFF	TGTGCCAGCAGCTTCTCCGGGTTAAGAAACACCGGGGAGCTGTTTTTT
TRBV7-9	TRBJ2-1	once	.	CASSLREPTYNEQFF	TGTGCCAGCAGCTTAAGGGAACCAACATACAATGAGCAGTTCTTC
TRBV5-4	TRBJ1-3	.	.	CASSSGTGRQNTIYF	TGTGCCAGCAGCTCGGGCACAGGCAGACAGAACACCATATATTTT
TRBV4-1	TRBJ2-7	.	.	CASSQDGQGLSYEQYF	TGCGCCAGCAGCCAAGATGGGCAGGGTCTCTCCTACGAGCAGTACTTC
TRBV19	TRBJ2-5	once	.	CASSIGQETQYF	TGTGCCAGTAGTATAGGCCAAGAGACCCAGTACTTC
TRBV30	TRBJ1-1	.	.	CAWSHWVQGPTRTEAFF	TGTGCCTGGAGCCACTGGGTACAGGGACCCACGAGGACTGAAGCTTTCTTT
TRBV10-3	TRBJ2-7	.	.	CAISDAGTGYEQYF	TGTGCCATCAGTGACGCAGGGACTGGCTACGAGCAGTACTTC
TRBV27	TRBJ1-5	.	.	CASSLSGYSNQPQHF	TGTGCCAGCAGTTTATCGGGATATAGCAATCAGCCCCAGCATTTT
TRBV5-4	TRBJ2-3	.	TRBD2	CASSLGTSGRADTQYF	TGTGCCAGCAGCTTGGGGACTAGCGGGAGAGCAGATACGCAGTATTTT
TRBV10-3	TRBJ2-3	once	TRBD2	CAISESGLAGPTDTQYF	TGTGCCATCAGTGAGTCGGGGCTAGCGGGCCCCACAGATACGCAGTATTTT
TRBV4-3	TRBJ2-7	.	TRBD1	CASSQDVGQVAEQYF	TGCGCCAGCAGCCAAGATGTCGGACAGGTTGCCGAGCAGTACTTC
TRBV7-2	TRBJ2-7	.	TRBD1	CASTLDRDGEQYF	TGTGCCAGCACCTTAGACAGGGATGGCGAGCAGTACTTC
TRBV6-2/TRBV6-3	TRBJ2-3	.	.	CASSYHYTDTQYF	TGTGCCAGCAGTTATCACTACACAGATACGCAGTATTTT
TRBV4-1	TRBJ2-7	few	TRBD1	CASSQEGQGAVEQYF	TGCGCCAGCAGCCAAGAGGGACAGGGGGCTGTCGAGCAGTACTTC
TRBV14	TRBJ1-2	.	TRBD1	CASSQDRDRVGFGYGYTF	TGTGCCAGCAGCCAAGACCGGGACAGGGTCGGATTTGGGTATGGCTACACCTTC
TRBV18	TRBJ1-1	.	TRBD1	CASSEGQQNTEAFF	TGTGCCAGCTCAGAGGGACAGCAGAACACTGAAGCTTTCTTT
TRBV18	TRBJ1-2	.	TRBD1	CASSPQGAGYTF	TGTGCCAGCTCACCACAGGGGGCTGGCTACACCTTC
TRBV25-1	TRBJ1-3	.	TRBD1	CASSDQGDGNTIYF	TGTGCCAGCAGTGATCAGGGGGACGGAAACACCATATATTTT
TRBV27	TRBJ1-6	once	.	CATSRQVNSPLHF	TGTGCCACCTCCCGACAGGTTAATTCACCCCTCCACTTT